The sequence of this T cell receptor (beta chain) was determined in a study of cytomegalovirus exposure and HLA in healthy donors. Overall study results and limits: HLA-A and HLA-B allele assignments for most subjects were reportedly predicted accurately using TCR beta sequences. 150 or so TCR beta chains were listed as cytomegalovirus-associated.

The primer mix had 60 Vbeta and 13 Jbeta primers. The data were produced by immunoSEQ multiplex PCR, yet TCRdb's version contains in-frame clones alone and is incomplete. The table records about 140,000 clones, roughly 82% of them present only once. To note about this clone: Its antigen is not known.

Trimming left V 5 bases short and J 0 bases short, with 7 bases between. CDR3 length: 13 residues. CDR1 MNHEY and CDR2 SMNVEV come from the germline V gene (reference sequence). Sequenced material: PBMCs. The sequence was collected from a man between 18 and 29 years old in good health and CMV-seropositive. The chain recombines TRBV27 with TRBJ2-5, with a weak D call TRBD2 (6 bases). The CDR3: CASSGGNQETQYF. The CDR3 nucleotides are TGTGCCAGCAGTGGGGGGAACCAAGAGACCCAGTACTTC.